The 32 T cell receptor beta chains given below trace back to one sample, sequenced in a study of T cell repertoires in cytomegalovirus infection. TCRdb reanalysed the reads using MiXCR and keeps one entry per CDR3 protein. This table has roughly 230,000 distinct CDR3 sequences, roughly an eighth appearing once. The source material was PBMCs. All receptors derive from a human donor in good health (CMV status not recorded). Some clones in this sample may be carry-over from other donors' samples.

This clonotype came up a few times. The CDR3 DNA is TGTGCCAGCTACGGACAGGGGACCTCCGGGGAGCTGTTTTTT. Protein sequence: CASYGQGTSGELFF. The chain joins TRBV18 to TRBJ2-2; 9 nucleotides match TRBD1. CDR3 length equals 14 residues. Germline lookup yields CDR1 KGHSH and CDR2 LQKENI. With V trimmed by 7 bases and J by 6 bases, 6 bases remained unmatched.

The rearrangement joins TRBV3-1 to TRBJ2-7; 8 nucleotides match TRBD2. Losses at the gene ends were 0 bases for V and 9 bases for J; bases not matched to a gene: 10. The CDR3 has 15 amino acids. Per the germline V gene, CDR1 is LGHDT and CDR2 is YNNKEL (reference sequence). The CDR3 DNA reads TGTGCCAGCAGCCAAGATCACGGCGGGAGGACGGGGCAGTACTTC. Its translation: CASSQDHGGRTGQYF.

This clonotype was recorded at least ten times. V is TRBV29-1 and J is TRBJ1-5; no clear D gene. CDR3 length equals 12 residues. Germline V CDR1 and CDR2: SQVTM, ANQGSEA. Between the trimmed V and J ends, which lost 6 bases and 3 bases, there was a span of 9 bases. DNA for the CDR3: TGCAGCGTCGGATCACACAATCAGCCCCAGCATTTT. Amino acid sequence: CSVGSHNQPQHF.

This clonotype was detected many times. The gene calls are TRBV12-3 or TRBV12-4 and TRBJ1-2; tentative D call: TRBD1 (5 bases). There are 12 residues in the CDR3. The ends were cut back, 5 bases at V and 4 bases at J, with 8 bases in the middle. The CDR3 reads CASSTGFYGYTF. DNA of the CDR3: TGTGCCAGCAGTACAGGATTCTATGGCTACACCTTC.

The table lists this clonotype with a few counts. The rearrangement uses TRBV7-9 and TRBJ1-1, with D maybe TRBD1 (5 bases). The CDR3 sequence is 19 residues long. Germline CDR1 SEHNR, CDR2 FQNEAQ (reference sequence). V lost 5 bases to trimming and J lost 0 bases, with 25 bases between them. CDR3 sequence reads: CASSQKQGSRKILNTEAFF. DNA of the CDR3: TGTGCCAGCAGCCAAAAGCAGGGCAGCCGAAAAATTCTGAACACTGAAGCTTTCTTT.

The rearrangement links TRBV20-1 to TRBJ2-5, with 14 positions matching TRBD2. The germline V gene has CDR1 DFQATT and CDR2 SNEGSKA (reference sequence). J lost 1 base, V lost 3 bases, and 4 bases had no gene match. CDR3 size: 16 residues. CDR3 sequence reads: CSARGLAGVFQETQYF. The CDR3 region has the DNA TGCAGTGCTAGGGGACTAGCGGGAGTCTTCCAAGAGACCCAGTACTTC.

There are many counts of this clonotype. The V call is TRBV7-2, the J call TRBJ2-1; D is unresolved. CDR3 length: 14 residues. Per germline, CDR1 SGHTA and CDR2 FQGNSA. V lost 3 bases and J lost 6, with 12 bases in between. The CDR3 region is CASSFGRIGNEQFF. The CDR3 DNA reads as TGTGCCAGCAGCTTCGGACGGATCGGCAATGAGCAGTTCTTC. The variable domain in full, completed from reference TRBV7-2 and TRBJ2-1, reads GAGVSQSPSNKVTEKGKDVELRCDPISGHTALYWYRQSLGQGLEFLIYFQGNSAPDKSGLPSDRFSAERTGGSVSTLTIQRTQQEDSAVYLCASSFGRIGNEQFFGPGTRLTVL.

The table lists this clonotype with many counts. CDR3 protein: CASSFTSGSSGEQYF. The CDR3, as DNA: TGTGCCAGCAGCTTTACTAGCGGGAGCTCAGGCGAGCAGTACTTC. The V call is TRBV7-2, the J call TRBJ2-7; 11 nucleotides agree with TRBD2. The CDR3 extends over 15 amino acids. Germline lookup yields CDR1 SGHTA and CDR2 FQGNSA. Trimming at V came to 3 bases and at J to 6 bases, leaving 7 bases not matched to a gene. Drawing the rest from reference TRBV7-2 and TRBJ2-7, the complete variable domain is GAGVSQSPSNKVTEKGKDVELRCDPISGHTALYWYRQSLGQGLEFLIYFQGNSAPDKSGLPSDRFSAERTGGSVSTLTIQRTQQEDSAVYLCASSFTSGSSGEQYFGPGTRLTVT.

V usage is TRBV2 and J usage is TRBJ2-1; D gene ambiguous. V gave up 7 bases and J gave up 0 bases, with 16 bases separating them. Per the germline V gene, CDR1 is SNHLY and CDR2 is FYNNEI. The CDR3 length is 16 residues. The CDR3 DNA sequence: TGTGCCAGCACTAGAAAGGCGGCTAGCTCCTACAATGAGCAGTTCTTC. Its protein is CASTRKAASSYNEQFF.

This clonotype appeared a few times. The chain carries TRBV28 and TRBJ2-7; D unresolved. The germline V gene has CDR1 MDHEN and CDR2 SYDVKM. The CDR3 covers 14 residues. V was clipped by 8 bases and J by 2 bases, with 16 bases between them. CDR3 in DNA: TGTGCCAGCCGCTCGGAAGTTGCCCCCTACGAGCAGTACTTC. This encodes CASRSEVAPYEQYF.

This clonotype was observed at least ten times. The chain combines TRBV6-6 with TRBJ1-6, with D maybe TRBD1 (5 bases). Trimming removed 7 bases at V and 8 bases at J, with 15 bases between. Germline lookup yields CDR1 MNHNY and CDR2 SVGAGI (reference sequence). This CDR3 contains 14 residues. CDR3 DNA: TGTGCCAGCACGTCGTCGGGGGGGTATTCACCCCTCCACTTT. This codes for CASTSSGGYSPLHF.

This clonotype was seen more than once but under ten times. V is TRBV3-1 and J is TRBJ2-7; TRBD1 might be the D (6 bases). This CDR3 has 15 residues. The V gene lost 4 bases and the J gene lost 7 bases, with 20 bases spanning the gap. Germline V gives CDR1 LGHDT, CDR2 YNNKEL (reference sequence). The CDR3 DNA sequence: TGTGCCAGCAGCCCCCGGACAGCGTCAATGGGGGAGCAGTACTTC. This translates into CASSPRTASMGEQYF.

This clonotype was seen more than once but under ten times. This chain links TRBV19 with TRBJ2-1, with D unclear. CDR3 length: 13 amino acids. V was clipped by 7 bases and J by 5 bases, with 12 bases between them. Germline assignment: CDR1 LNHDA and CDR2 SQIVND (reference sequence). The CDR3 DNA follows: TGTGCCAGTACCCCCCCGTCCAACAATGAGCAGTTCTTC. It yields the protein CASTPPSNNEQFF.

A single count supports this clonotype. The chain joins TRBV19 to TRBJ2-7, with TRBD2 identical over 8 bases. The CDR3 sequence is 14 residues long. V was clipped by 3 bases and J by 5 bases; unmatched bases: 6. Per germline, CDR1 LNHDA and CDR2 SQIVND (reference sequence). The CDR3 DNA reads as TGTGCCAGTAGTATGGGACTAGGAACGGACGAGCAGTACTTC. This translates into CASSMGLGTDEQYF.

This clonotype came up many times. The chain uses TRBV7-2 and TRBJ2-1; 11 bases are a match to TRBD2. Germline loops: CDR1 SGHTA, CDR2 FQGNSA. Trimming removed 1 base from V and 7 bases from J; junction bases left unmatched: 6. The CDR3 extends over 16 amino acids. CDR3 sequence (DNA): TGTGCCAGCAGCTTAGTGGCTAGCGGGAGGAGTAATGAGCAGTTCTTC. Translated: CASSLVASGRSNEQFF.

There are many counts of this clonotype. The CDR3 DNA is TGTGCCAGCAGCTCCCTCAGGGGGACCAAAAACATTCAGTACTTC. This encodes CASSSLRGTKNIQYF. V gene TRBV11-2 combines with J gene TRBJ2-4, with TRBD1 matching 7 bases. From germline, CDR1 is SGHAT and CDR2 FQNNGV. After removal of 4 bases from V and 2 bases from J, the junction contained 5 bases not matched to a gene. This CDR3 contains 15 residues. Looking up the rest from reference TRBV11-2 and TRBJ2-4 gives the full variable domain: EAGVAQSPRYKIIEKRQSVAFWCNPISGHATLYWYQQILGQGPKLLIQFQNNGVVDDSQLPKDRFSAERLKGVDSTLKIQPAKLEDSAVYLCASSSLRGTKNIQYFGAGTRLSVL.

This clonotype was observed a few times. The chain links TRBV9 to TRBJ2-3, with 7 bases lining up with TRBD1. The CDR3 runs 15 residues. Germline V gene lookup returns CDR1 SGDLS and CDR2 YYNGEE. The trim removed 0 bases at V and 4 bases at J, leaving 5 bases unmatched. The CDR3 sequence: CASSVEGGSPDTQYF. The CDR3 DNA follows: TGTGCCAGCAGCGTAGAAGGGGGCTCCCCAGATACGCAGTATTTT.

This clonotype was counted at least ten times. This chain links TRBV7-2 with TRBJ2-7; 8 nucleotides line up with TRBD1. CDR3 length: 14 residues. Germline-derived CDR1 and CDR2 are SGHTA and FQGNSA. Unmatched junction bases numbered 11, after V lost 7 bases and J lost 6 bases. The CDR3 DNA reads TGTGCCAGCAACCTTGGATCGACAGGGGTCGAGCAGTACTTC. As protein: CASNLGSTGVEQYF.

This clonotype appeared many times. The CDR3 protein is CASTILPIEGLGGSGANVLTF. The CDR3, as DNA: TGTGCCAGCACCATTCTACCCATTGAGGGACTCGGGGGCTCTGGGGCCAACGTCCTGACTTTC. The rearrangement links TRBV6-1 to TRBJ2-6; D possibly corresponds to TRBD2 (6 bases). The germline gives CDR1 MNHNS, CDR2 SASEGT. Trimming stripped 7 bases from V and 0 bases from J, with 28 bases between. The CDR3 is 21 amino acids.

Ten or more counts support this clonotype. V usage is TRBV7-2 and J usage is TRBJ1-1; D remains ambiguous. The V end lost 6 bases, the J end lost 3 bases, and 5 bases lay between the germline ends. The CDR3 totals 11 residues. CDR1 and CDR2 from the germline V gene are SGHTA and FQGNSA. The CDR3 reads CASSPYTEAFF. The CDR3 DNA follows: TGTGCCAGCAGTCCATACACTGAAGCTTTCTTT.

In its sample, this clonotype was seen many times. This rearrangement joins TRBV11-3 to TRBJ2-2; the match to TRBD1 covers 8 bases. Germline V lookup: CDR1 SGHNT, CDR2 YENEEA. V was pared by 0 bases and J by 1 base, with 4 bases of the junction left unmatched. The CDR3 sequence is 17 residues long. CDR3 loop: CASSLESGTGNTGELFF. DNA for the CDR3: TGTGCCAGCAGCTTAGAGTCTGGGACAGGGAACACCGGGGAGCTGTTTTTT.

The CDR3 loop reads CASSHRNYEQYF. The DNA of the CDR3 is TGTGCCAGCAGCCACAGGAATTACGAGCAGTACTTC. The chain recombines TRBV12-3 or TRBV12-4 with TRBJ2-7, with a weak D call TRBD1 (5 bases). V was trimmed by 6 bases and J by 4 bases, leaving 10 bases between them. The CDR3 contains 12 residues.

This clonotype was detected ten times or more. The rearrangement joins TRBV7-2 to TRBJ1-1; 7 positions match TRBD1. Germline values: CDR1 SGHTA, CDR2 FQGNSA. The CDR3 contains 15 residues. The V gene end was trimmed by 6 bases and the J gene end by 1 base; junction bases not matched to a gene: 8. This chain's CDR3 is CASRKPGTANTEAFF. For the CDR3, the DNA is TGTGCCAGCAGAAAGCCCGGGACAGCGAACACTGAAGCTTTCTTT.

The chain uses TRBV28 and TRBJ1-1; D is undetermined. The CDR3 totals 14 residues. The germline gives CDR1 MDHEN, CDR2 SYDVKM. The ends were cut back, 7 bases at V and 4 bases at J, with 16 bases in the middle. The chain's CDR3 is CASIAGTRGTEAFF. CDR3 sequence (DNA): TGTGCCAGCATCGCAGGAACCCGGGGCACTGAAGCTTTCTTT.

Ten or more counts support this clonotype. The chain joins TRBV5-1 to TRBJ1-2; 8 bases map to TRBD1. Germline CDR1 SGHRS, CDR2 YFSETQ. V lost 1 base to trimming and J lost 2 bases; unmatched junction nucleotides: 1. The CDR3 has 14 amino acids. The CDR3 spells CASSLTGGNYGYTF. The CDR3 bases are TGCGCCAGCAGCTTGACAGGGGGAAACTATGGCTACACCTTC.

There are many counts of this clonotype. The chain recombines TRBV12-5 with TRBJ1-1, with 8 positions matching TRBD1. The ends lost 7 bases at V and 1 base at J; junction bases unmatched: 8. Germline-derived CDR1 and CDR2 are LGHNT and FRNRAP. CDR3 length: 15 amino acids. CDR3 nucleotides: TGTGCTAGTGCCCCCGGACAGGGAAAGAACACTGAAGCTTTCTTT. It specifies CASAPGQGKNTEAFF.

This clonotype was counted at least ten times. The CDR3 loop reads CASSSGGQATGELFF. The CDR3, as DNA: TGTGCCAGCAGCTCCGGGGGACAGGCCACCGGGGAGCTGTTTTTT. The rearrangement links TRBV7-3 to TRBJ2-2; 8 bases align to TRBD1. This CDR3 is built from 15 residues. Trimming took 4 bases from V and 4 from J; bases not matched to a gene: 5. Germline loops: CDR1 SGHTA, CDR2 FQGTGA.

There are many counts of this clonotype. The chain links TRBV11-3 to TRBJ2-1; D is unclear. V lost 5 bases, J lost 6 bases, and 11 bases lay in between. Germline loops: CDR1 SGHNT, CDR2 YENEEA. The length of the CDR3 is 13 residues. CDR3: CASSGSWGNEQFF. The CDR3 DNA reads as TGTGCCAGCAGCGGAAGCTGGGGCAATGAGCAGTTCTTC.

This clonotype was seen ten or more times. The chain joins TRBV6-6 to TRBJ1-1, with a weak D call TRBD1 (5 bases). The CDR3 length is 13 residues. Trimming shortened V by 6 bases and J by 6 bases, and 14 bases separated the two germline ends. CDR1 MNHNY and CDR2 SVGAGI come from the germline V gene (reference sequence). The CDR3 loop is CASRGVGRAEAFF. CDR3 coding DNA: TGTGCCAGCAGGGGGGTAGGACGCGCTGAAGCTTTCTTT.

In this sample, this clonotype turned up a few times. This chain links TRBV12-3 or TRBV12-4 with TRBJ1-5; D unclear. The CDR3 runs 12 residues. Deletions cut 2 bases from V and 7 bases from J, with 6 bases between. The CDR3 here is CASSLRVQPQHF. Written as DNA, the CDR3 is TGTGCCAGCAGTTTAAGGGTCCAGCCCCAGCATTTT.

Many counts were recorded for this clonotype. The gene calls are TRBV19 and TRBJ2-1; D is possibly TRBD2 (5 bases). The V end lost 5 bases, the J end lost 2 bases, and 16 bases lay between the germline ends. This CDR3 is 16 amino acids long. From germline, CDR1 is LNHDA and CDR2 SQIVND (reference sequence). The CDR3 DNA follows: TGTGCCAGTAGTGAGCGGATTCGCTTTACCTACAATGAGCAGTTCTTC. It yields the protein CASSERIRFTYNEQFF.

This clonotype was found many times. The rearrangement uses TRBV7-2 and TRBJ2-3; 7 bases fit TRBD2. After removal of 2 bases from V and 1 base from J, the junction contained 9 bases not matched to a gene. The CDR3 has 17 amino acids. The V gene's germline CDR1 is SGHTA and CDR2 FQGNSA. The CDR3 spells CASSLSDSAGGTDTQYF. As DNA, the CDR3 is TGTGCCAGCAGCTTATCGGATTCGGCGGGAGGCACAGATACGCAGTATTTT. Complete variable domain (other parts from reference TRBV7-2 and TRBJ2-3): GAGVSQSPSNKVTEKGKDVELRCDPISGHTALYWYRQSLGQGLEFLIYFQGNSAPDKSGLPSDRFSAERTGGSVSTLTIQRTQQEDSAVYLCASSLSDSAGGTDTQYFGPGTRLTVL.